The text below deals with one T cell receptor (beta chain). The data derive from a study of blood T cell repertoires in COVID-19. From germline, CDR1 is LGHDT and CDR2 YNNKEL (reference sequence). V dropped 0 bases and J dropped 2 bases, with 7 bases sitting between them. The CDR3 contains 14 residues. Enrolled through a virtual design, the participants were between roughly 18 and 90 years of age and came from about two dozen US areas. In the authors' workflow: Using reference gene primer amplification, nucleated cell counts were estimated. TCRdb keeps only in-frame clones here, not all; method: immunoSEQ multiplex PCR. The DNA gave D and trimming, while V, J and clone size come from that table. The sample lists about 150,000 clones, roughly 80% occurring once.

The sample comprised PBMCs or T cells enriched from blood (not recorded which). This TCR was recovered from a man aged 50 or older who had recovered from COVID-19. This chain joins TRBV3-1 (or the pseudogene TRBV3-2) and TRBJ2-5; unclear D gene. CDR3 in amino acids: CASSQDLGQETQYF. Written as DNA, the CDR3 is TGTGCCAGCAGCCAAGATCTAGGTCAAGAGACCCAGTACTTC.